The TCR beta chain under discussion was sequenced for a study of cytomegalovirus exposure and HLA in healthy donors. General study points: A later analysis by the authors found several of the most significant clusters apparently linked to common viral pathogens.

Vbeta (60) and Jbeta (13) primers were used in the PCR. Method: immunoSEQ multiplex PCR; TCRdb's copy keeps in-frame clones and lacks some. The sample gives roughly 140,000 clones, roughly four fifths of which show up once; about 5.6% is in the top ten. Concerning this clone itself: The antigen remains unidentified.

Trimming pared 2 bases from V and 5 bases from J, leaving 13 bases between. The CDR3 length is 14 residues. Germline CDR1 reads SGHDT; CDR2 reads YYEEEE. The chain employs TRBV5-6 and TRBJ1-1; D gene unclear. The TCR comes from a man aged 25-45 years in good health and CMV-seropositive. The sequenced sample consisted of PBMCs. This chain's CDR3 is CASSLRGELTEAFF. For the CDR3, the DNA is TGTGCCAGCAGCTTACGGGGAGAATTGACTGAAGCTTTCTTT.